This T cell receptor beta chain was obtained from a study of blood T cell repertoires in COVID-19. Source study methods: Amplification of reference gene primers provided the estimated nucleated cell counts. Clones were read by immunoSEQ multiplex PCR, and TCRdb kept only the in-frame ones, dropping some. V and J calls and clone size are as listed in that table; D and trimming were resolved from the DNA. Of 200,000 to 250,000 clones in the sample, under 85% are singletons; the top ten hold 1.3%. This CDR3 spans 17 amino acids. V was shortened by 1 base and J by 7 bases, with 19 bases between the two germline ends. Germline CDR1 SGHVS, CDR2 FNYEAQ.

This TCR was sampled from a woman aged 25 to 39 with COVID-19, enrolled during active disease. The sample consisted of peripheral blood. The chain combines TRBV7-6 with TRBJ2-2, with D possibly TRBD2 on 6 matching bases. The DNA for the CDR3 is TGTGCCAGCAGCTTAGAGGGTTTAGGAGGGGCCCTCGGGGAGCTGTTTTTT. It yields the protein CASSLEGLGGALGELFF.